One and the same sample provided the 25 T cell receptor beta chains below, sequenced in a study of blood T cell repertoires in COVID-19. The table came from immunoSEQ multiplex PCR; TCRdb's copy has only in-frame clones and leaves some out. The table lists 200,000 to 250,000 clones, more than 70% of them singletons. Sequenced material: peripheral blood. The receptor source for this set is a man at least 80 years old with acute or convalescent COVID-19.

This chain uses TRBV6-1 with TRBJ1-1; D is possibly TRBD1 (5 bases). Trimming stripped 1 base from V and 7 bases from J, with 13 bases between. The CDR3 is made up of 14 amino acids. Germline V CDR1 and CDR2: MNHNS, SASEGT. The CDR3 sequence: CASSEEGRSSEAFF. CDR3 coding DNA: TGTGCCAGCAGTGAAGAGGGGCGGTCGAGTGAAGCTTTCTTT.

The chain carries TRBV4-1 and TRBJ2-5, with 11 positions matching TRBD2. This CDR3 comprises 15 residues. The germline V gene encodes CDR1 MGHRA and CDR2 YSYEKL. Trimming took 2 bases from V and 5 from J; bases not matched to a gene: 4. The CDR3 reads CASSQTSGSVETQYF. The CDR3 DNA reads TGCGCCAGCAGCCAAACTAGCGGGAGTGTGGAGACCCAGTACTTC.

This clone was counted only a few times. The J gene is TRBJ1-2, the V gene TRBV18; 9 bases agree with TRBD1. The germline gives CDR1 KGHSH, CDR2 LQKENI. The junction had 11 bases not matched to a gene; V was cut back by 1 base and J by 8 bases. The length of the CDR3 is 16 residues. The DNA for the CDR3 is TGTGCCAGCTCACCACGAATGAGACAGGGGGATTTAGGCTACACCTTC. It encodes CASSPRMRQGDLGYTF.

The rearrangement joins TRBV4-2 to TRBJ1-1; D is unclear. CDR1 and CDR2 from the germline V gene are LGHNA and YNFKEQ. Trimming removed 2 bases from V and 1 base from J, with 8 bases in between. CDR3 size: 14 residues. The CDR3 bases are TGTGCCAGCAGCCAACCGTCCGGGAACACTGAAGCTTTCTTT. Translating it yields CASSQPSGNTEAFF.

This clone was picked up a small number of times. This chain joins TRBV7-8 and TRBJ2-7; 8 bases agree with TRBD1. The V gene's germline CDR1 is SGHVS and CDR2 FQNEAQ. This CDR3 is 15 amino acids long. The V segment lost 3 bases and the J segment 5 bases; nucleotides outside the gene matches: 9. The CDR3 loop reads CASSFYGQGGNEQYF. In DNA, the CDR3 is TGTGCCAGCAGCTTTTACGGACAGGGTGGCAACGAGCAGTACTTC.

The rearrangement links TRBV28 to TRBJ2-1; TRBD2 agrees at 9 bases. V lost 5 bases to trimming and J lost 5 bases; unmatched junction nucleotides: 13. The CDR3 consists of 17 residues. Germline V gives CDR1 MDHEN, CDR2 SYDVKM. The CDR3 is CASSPSLAGGANNEQFF. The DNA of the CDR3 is TGTGCCAGCAGTCCATCTCTTGCGGGAGGGGCAAACAATGAGCAGTTCTTC.

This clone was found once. CDR3 bases: TGTGCCAGCAGTGAAGTACGGGGAAACTACAATTCACCCCTCCACTTT. This sequence encodes CASSEVRGNYNSPLHF. This chain uses TRBV6-1 with TRBJ1-6; D unclear. The CDR3 extends over 16 amino acids. Trimming pared 1 base from V and 7 bases from J, leaving 14 bases between. Germline V CDR1 and CDR2: MNHNS, SASEGT.

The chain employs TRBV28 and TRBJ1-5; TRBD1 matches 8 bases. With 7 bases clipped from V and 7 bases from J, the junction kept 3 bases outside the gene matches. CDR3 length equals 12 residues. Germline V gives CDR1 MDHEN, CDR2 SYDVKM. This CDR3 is CASTTGAQPQHF. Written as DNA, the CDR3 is TGTGCCAGCACGACAGGGGCCCAGCCCCAGCATTTT.

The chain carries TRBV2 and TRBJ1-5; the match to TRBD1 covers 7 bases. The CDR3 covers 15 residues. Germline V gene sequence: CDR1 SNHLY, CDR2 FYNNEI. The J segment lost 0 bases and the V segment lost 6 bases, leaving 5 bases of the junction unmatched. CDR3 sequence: CASRSQGISNQPQHF. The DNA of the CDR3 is TGTGCCAGCAGATCACAGGGGATTAGCAATCAGCCCCAGCATTTT.

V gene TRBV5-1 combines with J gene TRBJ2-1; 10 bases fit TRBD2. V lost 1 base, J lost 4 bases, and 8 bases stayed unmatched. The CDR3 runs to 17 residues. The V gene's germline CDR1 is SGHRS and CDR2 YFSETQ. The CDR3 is CASSLPLAGELYNEQFF. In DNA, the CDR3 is TGCGCCAGCAGCTTGCCCCTAGCGGGAGAACTTTACAATGAGCAGTTCTTC.

CDR3 in DNA: TGTGCCAGTAGTTCAAGCGGCCCACTCGTGCAGTTCTTC. Translation gives CASSSSGPLVQFF. The chain has TRBV19 and TRBJ2-1; D is perhaps TRBD2 (5 bases). Germline V lookup: CDR1 LNHDA, CDR2 SQIVND (reference sequence). V was pared by 5 bases and J by 12 bases, with 17 bases between. The CDR3 runs 13 residues.

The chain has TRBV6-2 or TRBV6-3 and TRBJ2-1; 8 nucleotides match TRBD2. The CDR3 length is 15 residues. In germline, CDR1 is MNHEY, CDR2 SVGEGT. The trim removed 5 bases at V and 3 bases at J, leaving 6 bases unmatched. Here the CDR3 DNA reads TGTGCCAGCAGTCGACCGGGACTAGACTACAATGAGCAGTTCTTC. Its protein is CASSRPGLDYNEQFF.

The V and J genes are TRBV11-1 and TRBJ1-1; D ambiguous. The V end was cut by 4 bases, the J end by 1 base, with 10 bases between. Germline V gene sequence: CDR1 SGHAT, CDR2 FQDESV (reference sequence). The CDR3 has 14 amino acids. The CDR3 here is CASSSDNWNTEAFF. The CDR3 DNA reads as TGTGCCAGCAGCTCCGATAACTGGAACACTGAAGCTTTCTTT.

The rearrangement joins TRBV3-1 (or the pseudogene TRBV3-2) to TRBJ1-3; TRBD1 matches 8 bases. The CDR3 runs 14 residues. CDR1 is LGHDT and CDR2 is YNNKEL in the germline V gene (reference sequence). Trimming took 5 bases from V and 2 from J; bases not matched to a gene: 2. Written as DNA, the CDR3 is TGTGCCAGCAGCAGACAGGGGACTGGAAACACCATATATTTT. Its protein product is CASSRQGTGNTIYF.

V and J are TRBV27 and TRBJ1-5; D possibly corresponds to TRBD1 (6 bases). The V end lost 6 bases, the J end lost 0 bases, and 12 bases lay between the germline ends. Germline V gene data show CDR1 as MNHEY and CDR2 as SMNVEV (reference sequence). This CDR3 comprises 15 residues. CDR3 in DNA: TGTGCCAGCAGAATACAGGGTTATAGCAATCAGCCCCAGCATTTT. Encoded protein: CASRIQGYSNQPQHF.

DNA for the CDR3: TGTGCCAGCAGGCAGACACAGGACAATCAGCCCCAGCATTTT. Amino acids: CASRQTQDNQPQHF. This sequence joins TRBV28 and TRBJ1-5; possible D gene TRBD1, 5 bases. CDR1 and CDR2 (germline): MDHEN, SYDVKM. Trimming left V 6 bases short and J 3 bases short, with 12 bases between. This CDR3 has 14 residues.

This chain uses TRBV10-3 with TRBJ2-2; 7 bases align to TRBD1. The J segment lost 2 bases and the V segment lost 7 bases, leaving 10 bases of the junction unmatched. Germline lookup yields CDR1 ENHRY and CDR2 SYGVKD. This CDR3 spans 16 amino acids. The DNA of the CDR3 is TGTGCCATCAAGAGCGGACAGGCGAGCAACACCGGGGAGCTGTTTTTT. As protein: CAIKSGQASNTGELFF.

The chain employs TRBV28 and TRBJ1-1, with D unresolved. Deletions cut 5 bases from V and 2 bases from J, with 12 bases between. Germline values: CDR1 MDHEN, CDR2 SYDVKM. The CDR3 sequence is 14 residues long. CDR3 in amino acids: CASSPARGNTEAFF. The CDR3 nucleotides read TGTGCCAGCAGTCCCGCACGAGGCAACACTGAAGCTTTCTTT.

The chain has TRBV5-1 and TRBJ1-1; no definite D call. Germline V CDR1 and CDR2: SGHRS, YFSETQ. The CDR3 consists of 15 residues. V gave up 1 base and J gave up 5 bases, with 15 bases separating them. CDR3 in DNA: TGCGCCAGCAGCTTGTACACGGGAGTAGGGACTGAAGCTTTCTTT. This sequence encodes CASSLYTGVGTEAFF. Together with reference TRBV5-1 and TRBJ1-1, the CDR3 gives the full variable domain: KAGVTQTPRYLIKTRGQQVTLSCSPISGHRSVSWYQQTPGQGLQFLFEYFSETQRNKGNFPGRFSGRQFSNSRSEMNVSTLELGDSALYLCASSLYTGVGTEAFFGQGTRLTVV.

The CDR3: CASSMWDRGRGNQPQHF. In DNA, the CDR3 is TGTGCCAGTAGTATGTGGGACAGGGGGCGAGGCAATCAGCCCCAGCATTTT. This sequence joins TRBV19 and TRBJ1-5, with 12 bases identical to TRBD1. The germline CDR1 and CDR2 sequences are LNHDA and SQIVND (reference sequence). The CDR3 spans 17 residues. Trimming cost V 3 bases and J 2 bases; bases outside gene matches: 5.

The chain's CDR3 is CASSLANSWTGEDGYTF. CDR3 in DNA: TGTGCCAGCAGCTTGGCCAATAGTTGGACAGGGGAAGATGGCTACACCTTC. This rearrangement joins TRBV5-6 to TRBJ1-2; 9 nucleotides align to TRBD1. The germline gives CDR1 SGHDT, CDR2 YYEEEE. The J segment lost 6 bases and the V segment lost 0 bases, leaving 12 bases of the junction unmatched. There are 17 residues in the CDR3.

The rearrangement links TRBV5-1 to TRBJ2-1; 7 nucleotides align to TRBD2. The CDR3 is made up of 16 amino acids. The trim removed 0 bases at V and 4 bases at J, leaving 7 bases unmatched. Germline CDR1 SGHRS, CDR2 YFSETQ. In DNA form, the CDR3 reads TGCGCCAGCAGCTTGGCGGCGGGAGTTTCGTACAATGAGCAGTTCTTC. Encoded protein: CASSLAAGVSYNEQFF.

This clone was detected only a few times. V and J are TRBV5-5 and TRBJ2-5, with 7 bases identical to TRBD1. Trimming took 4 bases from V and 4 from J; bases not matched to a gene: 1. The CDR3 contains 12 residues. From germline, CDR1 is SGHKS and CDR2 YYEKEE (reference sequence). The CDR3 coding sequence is TGTGCCAGCAGCACAGGGGCAGAGACCCAGTACTTC. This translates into CASSTGAETQYF.

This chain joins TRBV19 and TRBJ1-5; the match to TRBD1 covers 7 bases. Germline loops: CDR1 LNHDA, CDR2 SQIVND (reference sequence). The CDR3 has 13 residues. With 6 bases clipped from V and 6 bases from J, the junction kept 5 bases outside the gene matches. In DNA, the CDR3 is TGTGCCAGTAGCTTCGACAGGGCTCAGCCCCAGCATTTT. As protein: CASSFDRAQPQHF.

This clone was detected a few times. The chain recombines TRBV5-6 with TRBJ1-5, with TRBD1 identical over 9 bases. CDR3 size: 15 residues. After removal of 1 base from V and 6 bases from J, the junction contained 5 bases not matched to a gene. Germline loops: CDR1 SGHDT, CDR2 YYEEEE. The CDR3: CASSLRTGVSQPQHF. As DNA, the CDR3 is TGTGCCAGCAGCTTGAGGACAGGGGTGAGTCAGCCCCAGCATTTT.